Listed below are T cell receptor beta chains from one sample, sequenced in a study of T cell responses to AZD1222 COVID-19 vaccine. Only in-frame clones appear in the TCRdb table, and some are missing; sequencing was by immunoSEQ multiplex PCR. There are about 150,000 clones in the sample; more than 80% occur only once, and 7.5% to 8% lies in the top ten. The sequenced sample was peripheral blood, obtained 28 days after the second dose of the MenACWY control vaccine. These receptors were taken from an adult who received the MenACWY meningococcal vaccine as a control. Both conserved end residues are part of each CDR3. The D gene is left open where the match is weak. Only part of the rows carry a size: once, few, many, or a class if the clone is expanded.

j_call v_call clone_size d_call cdr3_nt cdr3_aa
TRBJ2-3 TRBV7-8 . TRBD2 TGTGCCAGCAGCCGGACTAGCTATACGCAGTATTTT CASSRTSYTQYF
TRBJ2-1 TRBV7-7 . TRBD1 TGTGCCAGCAGCCCGGGGACAGCCCATGAGCAGTTCTTC CASSPGTAHEQFF
TRBJ2-7 TRBV19 . TRBD2 TGTGCCAGTAGTGGGGGGGGACTCTCCTACGAGCAGTACTTC CASSGGGLSYEQYF
TRBJ2-5 TRBV2 . TRBD1 TGTGCCAGCAGTGAATTGGGACAGGGGAACCAAGAGACCCAGTACTTC CASSELGQGNQETQYF
TRBJ2-7 TRBV7-3 . . TGTGCCAGCAGCTTAACACCTAGCTCCGTGTCCTACGAGCAGTACTTC CASSLTPSSVSYEQYF
TRBJ1-6 TRBV5-4 . . TGTGCCAGCAGCCTAGATCCGGGACGGGAAAATTCACCCCTCCACTTT CASSLDPGRENSPLHF
TRBJ2-7 TRBV30 . . TGTGCCTGGAGTGCGGACATCCACGAGCAGTACTTC CAWSADIHEQYF
TRBJ1-6 TRBV14 once TRBD1 TGTGCCAGCAGCCAAAAAGGGACAGGGGGCATGTCTCCCTATAATTCACCCCTCCACTTT CASSQKGTGGMSPYNSPLHF
TRBJ2-7 TRBV19 once . TGTGCCAGTAGTGTAAGGGGCGGGTCTGAGGCGCTAACCTACGAGCAGTACTTC CASSVRGGSEALTYEQYF
TRBJ1-5 TRBV19 . TRBD1 TGTGCCAGTAGTATAGGACCGGGACAGGGATATCAGCCCCAGCATTTT CASSIGPGQGYQPQHF
TRBJ1-1 TRBV6-5 . . TGTGCCAGCAGTAAGGGGGGGGGCACTGAAGCTTTCTTT CASSKGGGTEAFF
TRBJ2-7 TRBV29-1 . TRBD2 TGCAGCGTACGGACTAGCGGGGGTACTAACGAGCAGTACTTC CSVRTSGGTNEQYF